What follows describes a single T cell receptor beta chain. The target antigen is unknown. Germline assignment: CDR1 PRHDT and CDR2 FYEKMQ (reference sequence). This CDR3 has 12 amino acids. Trimming removed 8 bases from V and 10 bases from J, with 17 bases in between. This specimen belongs to a study of OX40 agonist ivuxolimab in advanced cancers. On the study more broadly: The dose-escalation group included hepatocellular carcinoma, melanoma, renal cell carcinoma and head and neck cancer. Three dose-escalation patients had partial responses: one with hepatocellular carcinoma and two with cutaneous melanoma. Findings of the study overall: Some nonresponders likewise displayed low normalized T-cell clonal expansion. Expanded clones tended on average to be more numerous among CD8+ T cells than CD4+.

Only in-frame clones appear in the TCRdb table, and some are missing; sequencing was by immunoSEQ multiplex PCR. Among about 50,000 clones, 70% to 90% were seen once, and the ten largest hold about an eighth. The clonotype was recovered from an adult with an advanced solid tumor such as melanoma, head and neck, liver or kidney cancer. Sequencing used CD4+ or CD8+ T cells sorted from blood, obtained in a trial of the OX40 agonist ivuxolimab. J is TRBJ1-2 and V is TRBV13, with a tentative D call TRBD1 (6 bases). The CDR3 DNA is TGTGCCAGCGGAGTAGGGGGGCGAGTCTACACCTTC. This codes for CASGVGGRVYTF.